The table lists the clone carrying this T cell receptor beta chain with many counts. Its antigen is currently unknown. Germline V gives CDR1 MNHEY, CDR2 SMNVEV (reference sequence). V was shortened by 3 bases and J by 4 bases, with 19 bases between the two germline ends. The length of the CDR3 is 16 residues. TCRdb reprocessed the PCR reads via MiXCR and lists one record per CDR3 protein. Among about 60,000 distinct CDR3 sequences listed, less than 20% were seen once. This specimen belongs to a study of molecular identifiers for immune sequencing clone quantification. Study results and limitations: Reportedly, one cell's Jurkat TCR RNA was detected within 1,100,000 naive CD8 cells.

Using 10%, 30% or 50% RNA, naive CD8 libraries were derived from 20,000 to 1,000,000 sorted cells. Sequenced input: naive CD8+ T cells from blood, with Jurkat cell RNA spiked in. Subset here: FACS-sorted CD8+CD4-CCR7+CD45RA+ naive T cells. This TCR came from a human donor in good health. Some libraries in this study had Jurkat cell RNA spiked in. The V and J genes are TRBV27 and TRBJ2-7; D perhaps matches TRBD1 (6 bases). In nucleotides, the CDR3 is TGTGCCAGCAGTTTGGGCCTCCCTCCAGGGGTGTACGAGCAGTACTTC. Its translation: CASSLGLPPGVYEQYF.